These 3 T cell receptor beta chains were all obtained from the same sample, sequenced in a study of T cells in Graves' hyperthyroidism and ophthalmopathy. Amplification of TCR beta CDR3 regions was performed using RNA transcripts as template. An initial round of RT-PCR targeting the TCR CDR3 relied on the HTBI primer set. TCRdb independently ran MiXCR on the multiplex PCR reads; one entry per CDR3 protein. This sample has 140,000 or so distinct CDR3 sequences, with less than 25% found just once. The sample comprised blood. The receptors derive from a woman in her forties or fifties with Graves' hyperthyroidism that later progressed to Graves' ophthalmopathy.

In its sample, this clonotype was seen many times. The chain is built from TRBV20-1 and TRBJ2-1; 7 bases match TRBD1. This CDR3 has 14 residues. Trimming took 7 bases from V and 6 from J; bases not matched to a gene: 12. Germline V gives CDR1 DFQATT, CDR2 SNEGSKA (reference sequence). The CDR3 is CSVLGQSGFNEQFF. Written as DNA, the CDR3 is TGCAGTGTATTGGGACAGTCGGGATTCAATGAGCAGTTCTTC.

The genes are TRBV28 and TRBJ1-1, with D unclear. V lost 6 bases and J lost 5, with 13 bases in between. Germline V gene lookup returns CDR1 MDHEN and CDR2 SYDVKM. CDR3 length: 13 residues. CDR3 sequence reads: CASSLTDETEAFF. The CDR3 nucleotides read TGTGCCAGCAGCCTGACTGATGAAACTGAAGCTTTCTTT.

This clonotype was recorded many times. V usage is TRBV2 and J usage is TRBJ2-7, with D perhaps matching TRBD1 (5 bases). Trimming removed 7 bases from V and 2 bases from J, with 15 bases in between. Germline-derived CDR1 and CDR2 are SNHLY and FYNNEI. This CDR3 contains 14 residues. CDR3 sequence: CASKVWGPTYEQYF. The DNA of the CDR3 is TGTGCCAGCAAAGTGTGGGGCCCTACCTACGAGCAGTACTTC.